Detailed here is one TCR beta chain. The source of the sample is a study of blood T cell repertoires in COVID-19. Per the original data handling: Estimation of nucleated cell counts relied on the amplification of reference gene primers. Assay used: immunoSEQ multiplex PCR; TCRdb lists only in-frame clones, some missing. Clone size and V and J calls were adopted from that table, with D and trimming inferred from the DNA. This sample carries over 400,000 clones, 80% to 90% of them seen once, and the ten largest clones take roughly 3.2%. The CDR3 spans 15 residues. Germline CDR1 reads SGHNT; CDR2 reads YYREEE (reference sequence). With V trimmed by 3 bases and J by 2 bases, 8 bases remained unmatched.

V usage is TRBV5-4 and J usage is TRBJ2-7, with 7 bases identical to TRBD1. The sequenced sample was peripheral blood. The source of this sequence is a human donor in a cohort sampled during active COVID-19. CDR3 residues: CASSSGTAVPYEQYF. CDR3 sequence (DNA): TGTGCCAGCAGCTCCGGGACAGCGGTTCCCTACGAGCAGTACTTC. Together with reference TRBV5-4 and TRBJ2-7, the CDR3 gives the full variable domain: ETGVTQSPTHLIKTRGQQVTLRCSSQSGHNTVSWYQQALGQGPQFIFQYYREEENGRGNFPPRFSGLQFPNYSSELNVNALELDDSALYLCASSSGTAVPYEQYFGPGTRLTVT.